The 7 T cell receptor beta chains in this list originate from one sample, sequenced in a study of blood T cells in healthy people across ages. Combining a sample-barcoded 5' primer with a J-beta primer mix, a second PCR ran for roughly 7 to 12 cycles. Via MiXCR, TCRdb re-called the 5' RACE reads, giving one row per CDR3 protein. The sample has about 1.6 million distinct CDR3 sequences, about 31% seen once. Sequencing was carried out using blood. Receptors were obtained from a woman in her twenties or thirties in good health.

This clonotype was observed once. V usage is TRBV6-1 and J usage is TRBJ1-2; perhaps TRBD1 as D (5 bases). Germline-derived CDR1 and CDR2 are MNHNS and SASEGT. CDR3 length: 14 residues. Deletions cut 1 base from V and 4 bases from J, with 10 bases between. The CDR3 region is CASSEGGRGYGYTF. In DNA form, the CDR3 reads TGTGCCAGCAGTGAAGGGGGCCGGGGCTATGGCTACACCTTC.

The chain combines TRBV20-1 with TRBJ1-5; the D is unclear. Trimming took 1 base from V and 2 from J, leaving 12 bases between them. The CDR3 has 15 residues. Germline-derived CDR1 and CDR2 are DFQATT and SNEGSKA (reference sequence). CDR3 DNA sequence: TGCAGTGCTAGAGGGACGGTTAGGGGCAATCAGCCCCAGCATTTT. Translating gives CSARGTVRGNQPQHF.

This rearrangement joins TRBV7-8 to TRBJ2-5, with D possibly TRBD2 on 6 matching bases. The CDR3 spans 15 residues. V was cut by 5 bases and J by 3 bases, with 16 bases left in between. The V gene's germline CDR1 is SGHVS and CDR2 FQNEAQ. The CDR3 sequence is CASSLRRGKKETQYF. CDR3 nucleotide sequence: TGTGCCAGCAGCCTAAGACGGGGGAAAAAAGAGACCCAGTACTTC.

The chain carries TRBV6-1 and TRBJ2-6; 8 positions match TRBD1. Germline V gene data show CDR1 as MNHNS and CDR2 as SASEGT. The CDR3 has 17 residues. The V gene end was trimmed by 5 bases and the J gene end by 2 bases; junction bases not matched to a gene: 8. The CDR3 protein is CASSKGQGRPGANVLTF. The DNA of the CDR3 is TGTGCCAGCAGTAAAGGACAGGGACGTCCTGGGGCCAACGTCCTGACTTTC.

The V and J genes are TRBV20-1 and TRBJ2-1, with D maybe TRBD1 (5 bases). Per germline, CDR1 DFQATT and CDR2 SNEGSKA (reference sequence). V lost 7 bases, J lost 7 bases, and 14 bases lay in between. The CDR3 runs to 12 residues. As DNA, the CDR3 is TGCAGTGGATCTCAGGGTGATAATGAGCAGTTCTTC. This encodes CSGSQGDNEQFF.

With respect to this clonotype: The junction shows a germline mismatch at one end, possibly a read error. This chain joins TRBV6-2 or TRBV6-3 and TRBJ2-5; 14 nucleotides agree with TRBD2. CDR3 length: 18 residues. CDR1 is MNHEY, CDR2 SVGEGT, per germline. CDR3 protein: CASSYPGTSGRVLETQYF. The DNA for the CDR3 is TGCGCCAGCAGTTACCCCGGGACTAGCGGGAGAGTTCTAGAGACCCAGTACTTC.

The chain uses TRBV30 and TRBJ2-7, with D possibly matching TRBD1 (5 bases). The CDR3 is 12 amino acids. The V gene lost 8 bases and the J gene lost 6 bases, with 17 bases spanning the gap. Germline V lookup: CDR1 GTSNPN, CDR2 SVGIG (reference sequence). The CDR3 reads CATHQGSGEQYF. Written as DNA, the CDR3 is TGTGCCACCCACCAGGGTTCAGGCGAGCAGTACTTC.